The 22 T cell receptor beta chains below were found in one sample sequenced in a study of cytomegalovirus exposure and HLA in healthy donors. Primers for the PCR totalled 60 Vbeta and 13 Jbeta. Measured with immunoSEQ multiplex PCR; TCRdb has only the in-frame clones, and not every one. This sample has some 120,000 clones, with 79% found just once. Sample: PBMCs. These TCRs come from a man between 18 and 35 years old in good health and CMV-seronegative.

This chain joins TRBV5-4 and TRBJ1-2; TRBD1 is a possible D gene (6 bases). Germline V CDR1 and CDR2: SGHNT, YYREEE (reference sequence). Trimming left V 2 bases short and J 7 bases short, with 12 bases between. CDR3 size: 13 residues. The CDR3 here is CASSLTGSPGYTF. CDR3 DNA: TGTGCCAGCAGCTTAACAGGGAGCCCTGGCTACACCTTC.

CDR3 region: CSVVPGLEQFF. The CDR3 nucleotides are TGCAGCGTTGTCCCGGGACTGGAGCAGTTCTTC. The V and J genes are TRBV29-1 and TRBJ2-1; possible D gene TRBD2, 6 bases. The CDR3 is 11 amino acids. Germline V gives CDR1 SQVTM, CDR2 ANQGSEA. Trimming stripped 4 bases from V and 10 bases from J, with 11 bases between.

The sample holds a few counts of this clone. The chain is built from TRBV13 and TRBJ1-6; a possible D gene is TRBD1 (6 bases). The V gene's germline CDR1 is PRHDT and CDR2 FYEKMQ (reference sequence). Trimming took 3 bases from V and 6 from J, leaving 12 bases between them. The CDR3 extends over 15 amino acids. As DNA, the CDR3 is TGTGCCAGCAGCTTGGCTGGGGGCCGTAATTCACCCCTCCACTTT. This encodes CASSLAGGRNSPLHF.

The V and J genes are TRBV29-1 and TRBJ2-3; 8 nucleotides match TRBD2. Unmatched junction bases numbered 5, after V lost 4 bases and J lost 11 bases. This CDR3 is built from 11 residues. CDR1 SQVTM and CDR2 ANQGSEA come from the germline V gene. For the CDR3, the DNA is TGCAGCGTTGGGACTAGCTCGGGGCAGTATTTT. Translating it yields CSVGTSSGQYF.

The chain uses TRBV6-1 and TRBJ2-1; TRBD2 agrees at 8 bases. Trimming removed 3 bases from V and 9 bases from J; junction bases left unmatched: 10. The germline gives CDR1 MNHNS, CDR2 SASEGT. The CDR3 has 15 residues. CDR3 residues: CASSEGLVRGGEQFF. The CDR3 DNA reads TGTGCCAGCAGTGAGGGACTAGTAAGGGGGGGTGAGCAGTTCTTC.

A single count supports this clone. The chain recombines TRBV5-5 with TRBJ1-3, with D possibly TRBD1 on 6 matching bases. This CDR3 contains 14 residues. Trimming left V 4 bases short and J 4 bases short, with 12 bases between. Germline lookup yields CDR1 SGHKS and CDR2 YYEKEE (reference sequence). CDR3: CASSETGSGNTIYF. The CDR3 bases are TGTGCCAGCAGCGAAACAGGGTCGGGAAACACCATATATTTT.

The chain couples TRBV18 to TRBJ2-5, with 8 bases that match TRBD1. The J call is uncertain, as TRBJ2-7 better fits the DNA end. The length of the CDR3 is 14 residues. CDR1 is KGHSH and CDR2 is LQKENI in the germline V gene. The CDR3 sequence: CASSPYRGTYEQYF. CDR3 coding DNA: TGTGCCAGCTCACCCTACAGGGGGACCTACGAGCAGTACTTC.

The rearrangement uses TRBV4-2 and TRBJ2-1; 15 bases align to TRBD2. The CDR3 spans 17 residues. V was pared by 3 bases and J by 11 bases, with 11 bases of the junction left unmatched. Germline V gives CDR1 LGHNA, CDR2 YNFKEQ. The CDR3 DNA sequence: TGTGCCAGCAGCCACCCCGGGACTAGCGGGAGGACGCCCCAGCAGTTCTTC. Protein product: CASSHPGTSGRTPQQFF.

V gene TRBV5-1 combines with J gene TRBJ1-1; the match to TRBD1 covers 7 bases. The germline CDR1 and CDR2 sequences are SGHRS and YFSETQ. The CDR3 spans 15 residues. The junction had 4 bases not matched to a gene; V was cut back by 1 base and J by 1 base. CDR3 in DNA: TGCGCCAGCAGCTTGCCGGGACAGCAGAACACTGAAGCTTTCTTT. This translates into CASSLPGQQNTEAFF.

The rearrangement links TRBV4-2 to TRBJ1-2; weak D call: TRBD1 (5 bases). CDR3 length: 15 residues. V was trimmed by 1 base and J by 7 bases, leaving 16 bases between them. The V gene's germline CDR1 is LGHNA and CDR2 YNFKEQ. Here the CDR3 reads CASSQGAAGKVGYTF. As DNA, the CDR3 is TGTGCCAGCAGCCAAGGGGCGGCAGGGAAGGTTGGCTACACCTTC.

This chain uses TRBV19 with TRBJ2-2; the match to TRBD2 covers 9 bases. Germline V gives CDR1 LNHDA, CDR2 SQIVND (reference sequence). V was pared by 6 bases and J by 3 bases, with 5 bases of the junction left unmatched. CDR3 length: 15 residues. Here the CDR3 DNA reads TGTGCCAGTAGGCGGGAGGGTGAAGACACCGGGGAGCTGTTTTTT. Amino acids: CASRREGEDTGELFF.

V gene TRBV6-5 combines with J gene TRBJ1-1, with TRBD1 as a possible D gene (5 bases). From germline, CDR1 is MNHEY and CDR2 SVGAGI. V was shortened by 6 bases and J by 1 base, with 15 bases between the two germline ends. The CDR3 has 15 amino acids. The CDR3 protein is CASRRTGLQNTEAFF. As DNA, the CDR3 is TGTGCCAGCAGGAGGACGGGACTCCAGAACACTGAAGCTTTCTTT.

A few counts support this clone. The chain uses TRBV4-3 and TRBJ1-4; D is possibly TRBD1 (5 bases). The CDR3 loop spans 15 amino acids. Germline V gene sequence: CDR1 LGHNA, CDR2 YSLEER. Deletions cut 1 base from V and 8 bases from J, with 14 bases between. The CDR3 coding sequence is TGCGCCAGCAGCCAAGGACAGTCCGCCGGGGAAAAACTGTTTTTT. Amino acid sequence: CASSQGQSAGEKLFF.

This chain joins TRBV19 and TRBJ2-7; the D gene is possibly TRBD2 (5 bases). CDR1 and CDR2 from the germline V gene are LNHDA and SQIVND (reference sequence). CDR3 length: 14 residues. V dropped 5 bases and J dropped 7 bases, with 18 bases sitting between them. The CDR3 sequence is CASSAQPLSGEQYF. Written as DNA, the CDR3 is TGTGCCAGTAGTGCCCAACCTCTCTCGGGGGAGCAGTACTTC.

This clone was seen only a few times. The chain uses TRBV4-3 and TRBJ2-7; D perhaps matches TRBD2 (5 bases). The CDR3 runs to 18 residues. Germline CDR1 LGHNA, CDR2 YSLEER. V gave up 0 bases and J gave up 2 bases, with 20 bases separating them. CDR3 loop: CASSQDSSGSAGTYEQYF. CDR3 coding DNA: TGCGCCAGCAGCCAAGATTCATCGGGATCGGCGGGCACCTACGAGCAGTACTTC.

The chain joins TRBV18 to TRBJ1-2, with TRBD1 identical over 8 bases. The CDR3 has 17 amino acids. Losses at the gene ends were 3 bases for V and 4 bases for J; bases not matched to a gene: 13. CDR1 KGHSH and CDR2 LQKENI come from the germline V gene. The CDR3 coding sequence is TGTGCCAGCTCACCTTCTACCGGCCAAACAGGGGGCTATGGCTACACCTTC. It encodes CASSPSTGQTGGYGYTF.

This rearrangement joins TRBV6-6 to TRBJ2-7; D is unresolved. Germline V CDR1 and CDR2: MNHNY, SVGAGI (reference sequence). The CDR3 length is 11 residues. The ends were cut back, 6 bases at V and 6 bases at J, with 9 bases in the middle. CDR3 bases: TGTGCCAGCAGCCCGAGAAGCGAGCAGTACTTC. Encoded protein: CASSPRSEQYF.

CDR3 sequence: CASNSLTETPEAFF. The CDR3 DNA is TGTGCCAGCAACTCCCTGACAGAGACCCCTGAAGCTTTCTTT. The gene calls are TRBV11-2 and TRBJ1-1, with a tentative D call TRBD1 (5 bases). The CDR3 runs to 14 residues. With 7 bases removed from V and 6 bases from J, the gap between germline ends came to 18 bases. CDR1 SGHAT and CDR2 FQNNGV come from the germline V gene.

V usage is TRBV6-6 and J usage is TRBJ2-5, with D maybe TRBD2 (6 bases). The DNA end is a closer match to TRBJ2-7, so the J assignment may be wrong. The CDR3 sequence is 13 residues long. The germline gives CDR1 MNHNY, CDR2 SVGAGI (reference sequence). In nucleotides, the CDR3 is TGTGCCAGCAGCAGGGACTCAGGGTACGAGCAGTACTTC. Amino acids: CASSRDSGYEQYF.

The J gene is TRBJ2-4, the V gene TRBV27; 8 nucleotides match TRBD2. V shed 10 bases and J 5 bases; nucleotides not matched to a gene: 7. From germline, CDR1 is MNHEY and CDR2 SMNVEV (reference sequence). This CDR3 contains 13 residues. The CDR3 sequence: CATLGLAQNIQYF. The DNA of the CDR3 is TGTGCCACCCTCGGACTAGCTCAAAACATTCAGTACTTC.

Details on this clone: Additional DNA sequences in this sample encode the identical CDR3. This chain's CDR3 is CASSLGQLNTEAFF. CDR3 sequence (DNA): TGTGCCAGCAGCTTAGGACAACTGAACACTGAAGCTTTCTTT. The chain links TRBV7-2 to TRBJ1-1, with D uncertain. With 1 base removed from V and 0 bases from J, the gap between germline ends came to 6 bases. This CDR3 has 14 amino acids. Germline V gene sequence: CDR1 SGHTA, CDR2 FQGNSA.

The J gene is TRBJ2-1, the V gene TRBV7-9, with 11 positions matching TRBD1. The CDR3 is 15 residues long. CDR1 is SEHNR, CDR2 FQNEAQ, per germline (reference sequence). Unmatched junction bases numbered 6, after V lost 5 bases and J lost 6 bases. CDR3 sequence (DNA): TGTGCCAGCAGCGTCGGACAGGGGGCCATCAATGAGCAGTTCTTC. Amino acids: CASSVGQGAINEQFF. The complete variable domain, with remaining parts taken from reference TRBV7-9 and TRBJ2-1, reads DTGVSQNPRHKITKRGQNVTFRCDPISEHNRLYWYRQTLGQGPEFLTYFQNEAQLEKSRLLSDRFSAERPKGSFSTLEIQRTEQGDSAMYLCASSVGQGAINEQFFGPGTRLTVL.